Described below is a single T cell receptor (beta chain) sequence and its context. What it binds is unknown. This entry comes from a study of identical twins. Findings and caveats of the study: The abundant beta clonotypes from cord blood had fewer insertions, and memory repertoires had none of this. Among beta out-of-frame sequences, excess sharing between twins appeared weaker. Zero-insertion analyses could be partly confounded by invariant MAIT and iNKT cells.

A single record per CDR3 protein comes from TCRdb applying MiXCR to the 5' RACE reads. Here the sample spans 450,000 to 650,000 distinct CDR3 sequences, 13% to 15% being singletons. Trimming cost V 4 bases and J 6 bases, with 12 bases left between them. The CDR3 loop spans 13 amino acids. The germline V gene has CDR1 KGHDR and CDR2 SFDVKD. The data also belong to a second study, concerning yellow fever vaccine responses in identical twins.

This sequence was found in a young woman in good health. The rearrangement links TRBV24-1 to TRBJ2-7; perhaps TRBD2 as D (5 bases). Sequenced material: CD4+ T cells sorted from blood. CDR3 sequence: CATSDPGRGEQYF. CDR3 nucleotide sequence: TGTGCCACCAGTGACCCGGGCCGGGGCGAGCAGTACTTC.